These T cell receptor beta chains were read from a single sample in a study of blood T cell repertoires in COVID-19. Assay used: immunoSEQ multiplex PCR; TCRdb lists only in-frame clones, some missing. Altogether 43,000 or so clones are present, approximately 80% being singletons, with the ten largest covering around a quarter. The sequencing sample was made of peripheral blood. Every receptor here comes from a woman aged 60-70 years with acute or convalescent COVID-19. Each CDR3 is given with its conserved first and last residue. D genes are given only for firm matches. Size values are once, few and many counts, or a class for expanded clones, and some rows have none.

.	TRBV7-9	TRBJ1-4	.	11	CASSEGEKLFF	TGTGCCAGCAGCGAGGGTGAAAAACTGTTTTTT
TRBD1	TRBV10-2	TRBJ1-1	few	14	CASRTGARIPEAFF	TGCGCCAGCAGAACAGGGGCGAGGATCCCTGAAGCTTTCTTT
.	TRBV4-1	TRBJ1-4	.	16	CASSQFSTEVGEKLFF	TGCGCCAGCAGCCAATTCTCTACGGAGGTGGGTGAAAAACTGTTTTTT
.	TRBV3-1/TRBV3-2	TRBJ2-7	.	14	CASSLAGQSYEQYF	TGTGCCAGCAGTCTGGCGGGCCAATCCTACGAGCAGTACTTC
TRBD1	TRBV2	TRBJ1-1	few	13	CASSRTGNTEAFF	TGTGCCAGCAGTCGGACAGGGAACACTGAAGCTTTCTTT
.	TRBV10-3	TRBJ1-6	.	14	CAINGGANNSPLHF	TGTGCCATCAATGGGGGGGCGAATAATTCACCCCTCCACTTT
TRBD1	TRBV5-5	TRBJ1-6	.	18	CASSLQFQTGANNSPLHF	TGTGCCAGCAGCCTCCAATTCCAGACAGGGGCGAATAATTCACCCCTCCACTTT
.	TRBV19	TRBJ2-7	.	15	CASRPDHYGIWEQYF	TGTGCCAGTAGACCCGACCACTACGGGATATGGGAGCAGTACTTC
TRBD2	TRBV5-1	TRBJ2-3	.	16	CASSLQAGDATDTQYF	TGCGCCAGCAGCTTGCAAGCGGGGGATGCCACAGATACGCAGTATTTT
.	TRBV18	TRBJ1-1	once	15	CASSPTTGPNSEAFF	TGTGCCAGCTCACCCACCACAGGGCCTAACTCTGAAGCTTTCTTT
TRBD2	TRBV5-6	TRBJ2-6	few	18	CASSSSAGGPSGANVLTF	TGTGCCAGCAGCAGCTCAGCGGGGGGTCCCTCTGGGGCCAACGTCCTGACTTTC
.	TRBV3-1/TRBV3-2	TRBJ1-5	.	15	CASSQAGTGTQPQHF	TGTGCCAGCAGCCAAGCCGGGACTGGGACGCAGCCCCAGCATTTT
TRBD1	TRBV5-1	TRBJ2-3	.	14	CASAGTGYTDTQYF	TGCGCCAGCGCAGGGACAGGGTACACAGATACGCAGTATTTT
TRBD2	TRBV4-3	TRBJ2-7	few	15	CASSQDGLAGSGQYF	TGCGCCAGCAGCCAAGATGGACTAGCCGGATCGGGGCAGTACTTC
.	TRBV15	TRBJ2-3	.	16	CATSRAGTQSVNTQYF	TGTGCCACCAGCAGAGCCGGGACTCAGAGTGTGAATACGCAGTATTTT
TRBD2	TRBV5-4	TRBJ2-7	.	14	CASSWGGLPDEQYF	TGTGCCAGCAGCTGGGGGGGTCTCCCGGACGAGCAGTACTTC
.	TRBV29-1	TRBJ1-2	few	12	CSAVGGYYGYTF	TGCAGCGCCGTGGGGGGTTACTATGGCTACACCTTC
.	TRBV12-3/TRBV12-4	TRBJ2-2	once	12	CASTLGSGELFF	TGTGCCAGCACCCTGGGCTCCGGGGAGCTGTTTTTT
.	TRBV6-1	TRBJ1-3	.	16	CASSEVVGAGGNTIYF	TGTGCCAGCAGTGAAGTGGTCGGAGCGGGAGGAAACACCATATATTTT
.	TRBV6-6	TRBJ1-5	.	11	CASRSDRFEHF	TGTGCCAGCAGATCAGACAGGTTCGAGCATTTT
TRBD2	TRBV7-9	TRBJ2-3	.	16	CASSRTSGGATDTQYF	TGTGCCAGCAGCCGGACTAGCGGGGGGGCCACAGATACGCAGTATTTT
TRBD1	TRBV6-5	TRBJ2-5	.	13	CASSWTGGETQYF	TGTGCCAGCAGTTGGACAGGGGGCGAGACCCAGTACTTC
.	TRBV19	TRBJ1-1	.	15	CASSIDIVTPTEAFF	TGTGCCAGTAGTATAGATATCGTGACACCAACTGAAGCTTTCTTT
TRBD2	TRBV11-2	TRBJ2-3	.	16	CASSLDQAGGTDTQYF	TGTGCCAGCAGCTTAGATCAAGCGGGGGGGACAGATACGCAGTATTTT
.	TRBV5-4	TRBJ2-7	.	17	CASSYSPFQGSTYKQYF	TGTGCCAGCAGCTACTCACCCTTCCAGGGCTCTACCTACAAGCAGTACTTC
.	TRBV4-1	TRBJ1-6	.	17	CASSQEEGTSYNSPLHF	TGCGCCAGCAGCCAAGAGGAGGGGACCTCCTATAATTCACCCCTCCACTTT
.	TRBV5-4	TRBJ2-5	.	13	CASSLSLDETQYF	TGTGCCAGCAGCTTGTCGCTAGACGAGACCCAGTACTTC
TRBD2	TRBV10-3	TRBJ2-1	.	18	CAISDTPAGDFFYNEQFF	TGTGCCATCAGTGATACTCCGGCGGGGGACTTTTTTTACAATGAGCAGTTCTTC